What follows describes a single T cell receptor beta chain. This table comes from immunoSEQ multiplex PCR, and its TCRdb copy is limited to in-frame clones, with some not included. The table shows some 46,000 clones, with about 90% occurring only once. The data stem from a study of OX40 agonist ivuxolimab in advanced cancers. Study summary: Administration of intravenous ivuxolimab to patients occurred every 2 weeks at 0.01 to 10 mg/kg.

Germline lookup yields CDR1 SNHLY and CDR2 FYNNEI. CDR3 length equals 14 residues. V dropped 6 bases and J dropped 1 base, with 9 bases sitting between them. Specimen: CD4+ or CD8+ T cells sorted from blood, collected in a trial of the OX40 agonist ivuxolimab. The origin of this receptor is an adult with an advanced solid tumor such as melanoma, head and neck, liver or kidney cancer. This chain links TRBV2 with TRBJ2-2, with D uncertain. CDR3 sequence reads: CASRTPKNTGELFF. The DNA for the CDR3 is TGTGCCAGCAGGACCCCTAAGAACACCGGGGAGCTGTTTTTT.